A single sample gave rise to the 19 T cell receptor beta chains below, sequenced in a study of T-cell reconstitution after alpha-beta-depleted transplantation in children. Construction of the TCRbeta library involved unique molecular identifiers. In TCRdb, the PCR reads were re-called with MiXCR into one record per CDR3 protein. The table has approximately 110,000 distinct CDR3 sequences, about 23% seen once. The input for sequencing was PBMCs, mostly from graft donor cells, taken 180 days after TCRalphabeta/CD19-depleted stem cell transplant. Receptors originate from a male patient aged 2 to 9 who had a stem cell transplant for chronic granulomatous disease, so the T cells may come from the graft donor.

This clonotype was detected many times. The rearrangement links TRBV7-2 to TRBJ2-1, with D possibly matching TRBD1 (6 bases). Germline V gene data show CDR1 as SGHTA and CDR2 as FQGNSA. This CDR3 has 14 amino acids. Trimming shortened V by 5 bases and J by 8 bases, and 16 bases separated the two germline ends. CDR3 coding DNA: TGTGCCAGCAGCCAAAGTTGGGGGCGCGATGAGCAGTTCTTC. The encoded protein is CASSQSWGRDEQFF.

This clonotype was recorded many times. The V gene is TRBV6-5, the J gene TRBJ2-3, with TRBD1 matching 8 bases. The CDR3 runs to 16 residues. The V and J ends lost 5 bases and 1 base, in that order; junction bases with no gene match: 8. CDR1 is MNHEY and CDR2 is SVGAGI in the germline V gene. Written as DNA, the CDR3 is TGTGCCAGCAGTAACGACAGGGGACGGGGCACAGATACGCAGTATTTT. It translates to CASSNDRGRGTDTQYF.

This clonotype was recorded many times. The genes are TRBV20-1 and TRBJ2-5, with 7 bases that match TRBD2. Germline trimming cut 5 bases from V and 7 bases from J; bases unmatched to any gene: 16. This CDR3 contains 15 residues. The germline V gene has CDR1 DFQATT and CDR2 SNEGSKA (reference sequence). The CDR3: CSAPLRGGSAGTQYF. The CDR3 bases are TGCAGTGCTCCACTACGCGGCGGGAGCGCTGGGACCCAGTACTTC.

V is TRBV20-1 and J is TRBJ2-1; D unclear. Germline loops: CDR1 DFQATT, CDR2 SNEGSKA (reference sequence). The CDR3 loop spans 14 amino acids. Trimming shortened V by 0 bases and J by 2 bases, and 8 bases separated the two germline ends. The CDR3 bases are TGCAGTGCTAGAGATGGACGGACCTACAATGAGCAGTTCTTC. It yields the protein CSARDGRTYNEQFF.

This clonotype was found a few times. V and J are TRBV12-3 or TRBV12-4 and TRBJ1-1, with a tentative D call TRBD1 (5 bases). The CDR3 totals 14 residues. V was pared by 5 bases and J by 0 bases, with 10 bases between. The CDR3 loop is CASSPGTLNTEAFF. The CDR3 nucleotides are TGTGCCAGCAGTCCGGGGACGTTGAACACTGAAGCTTTCTTT.

This clonotype was seen a few times. The V and J genes are TRBV12-3 or TRBV12-4 and TRBJ2-5; D is uncertain. The CDR3 loop spans 13 amino acids. The V and J ends lost 6 bases and 0 bases respectively, with 8 bases between them. CDR3 DNA sequence: TGTGCCAGCAGCAGACAATACCAAGAGACCCAGTACTTC. Translating gives CASSRQYQETQYF.

The genes are TRBV4-2 and TRBJ1-2, with TRBD1 matching 7 bases. V trimming: 5 bases; J trimming: 2 bases; junction bases outside the gene matches: 11. CDR1 is LGHNA and CDR2 is YNFKEQ in the germline V gene. CDR3 length equals 16 residues. CDR3 sequence reads: CASSTGPGQINYGYTF. The CDR3 DNA is TGTGCCAGCAGCACCGGACCGGGACAGATAAACTATGGCTACACCTTC.

The chain combines TRBV20-1 with TRBJ2-4; maybe TRBD1 (6 bases). The germline CDR1 and CDR2 sequences are DFQATT and SNEGSKA (reference sequence). The CDR3 has 11 residues. Trimming removed 1 base at V and 8 bases at J, with 6 bases between. This chain's CDR3 is CSARAGDIQYF. Written as DNA, the CDR3 is TGCAGTGCTAGAGCAGGGGACATTCAGTACTTC.

The chain is built from TRBV20-1 and TRBJ2-2, with D possibly being TRBD1 (6 bases). This CDR3 spans 13 amino acids. V shed 6 bases and J shed 1 base, with 9 bases lying between them. Germline V CDR1 and CDR2: DFQATT, SNEGSKA (reference sequence). The CDR3 is CSAQDRNTGELFF. The CDR3 coding sequence is TGCAGTGCCCAGGACAGGAACACCGGGGAGCTGTTTTTT.

V usage is TRBV5-1 and J usage is TRBJ2-2; the D call may be TRBD1 or TRBD2 (5 bases each). Trimming took off 4 bases at V and 4 bases at J, with 8 bases between the two ends. The CDR3 loop spans 13 amino acids. CDR1 SGHRS and CDR2 YFSETQ come from the germline V gene. For the CDR3, the DNA is TGCGCCAGCAGCACGGGACCCACCGGGGAGCTGTTTTTT. Its protein is CASSTGPTGELFF.

The chain employs TRBV7-8 and TRBJ2-7; D is perhaps TRBD1 (5 bases). The germline V gene encodes CDR1 SGHVS and CDR2 FQNEAQ. The CDR3 is made up of 15 amino acids. V lost 5 bases and J lost 2, with 16 bases in between. This chain's CDR3 is CASSIEGVPAYEQYF. The CDR3 nucleotides are TGTGCCAGCAGCATCGAAGGGGTACCGGCCTACGAGCAGTACTTC.

This clonotype appeared many times. The rearrangement links TRBV5-8 to TRBJ1-3, with 8 bases fitting TRBD1. CDR3 size: 17 residues. The germline CDR1 and CDR2 sequences are SGHTS and YDEGEE. V dropped 0 bases and J dropped 7; count of bases not matched to a gene: 12. The CDR3 sequence: CASSLAKVAGGANTIYF. In DNA, the CDR3 is TGTGCCAGCAGCTTGGCCAAGGTAGCAGGGGGCGCGAACACCATATATTTT.

The gene calls are TRBV12-3 or TRBV12-4 and TRBJ2-7, with D perhaps assigned TRBD1 or TRBD2 (5 bases each). CDR3 length: 15 amino acids. The ends were cut back, 5 bases at V and 0 bases at J, with 14 bases in the middle. The CDR3 is CASSTGDGGSYEQYF. The CDR3 DNA follows: TGTGCCAGCAGTACTGGGGACGGCGGCTCCTACGAGCAGTACTTC.

The V call is TRBV5-1, the J call TRBJ2-1; D is possibly TRBD2 (6 bases). V was shortened by 5 bases and J by 1 base, with 13 bases between the two germline ends. This CDR3 is 15 amino acids long. The germline CDR1 and CDR2 sequences are SGHRS and YFSETQ. The CDR3 bases are TGCGCCAGCAGTCCGACTAGTCAGTCCTACAATGAGCAGTTCTTC. Protein: CASSPTSQSYNEQFF.

This clonotype has more than one count but fewer than ten. The V call is TRBV20-1, the J call TRBJ2-1; TRBD2 matches at 15 bases. The CDR3 length is 14 residues. Germline V gene sequence: CDR1 DFQATT, CDR2 SNEGSKA (reference sequence). Trimming took 4 bases from V and 11 from J; bases not matched to a gene: 6. The CDR3 sequence is CSATVGLAGGKQFF. CDR3 bases: TGCAGTGCTACAGTCGGACTAGCGGGGGGGAAGCAGTTCTTC.

There are many counts of this clonotype. V usage is TRBV29-1 and J usage is TRBJ2-7; TRBD1 aligns across 10 bases. J lost 3 bases, V lost 6 bases, and 5 bases had no gene match. The CDR3 totals 13 residues. In germline, CDR1 is SQVTM, CDR2 ANQGSEA. In nucleotides, the CDR3 is TGCAGCGTGCCGACAGGGGGCATCTACGAGCAGTACTTC. Translated, it gives CSVPTGGIYEQYF.

The CDR3 region has the DNA TGTGCCAGCAGTCCCACGACTAGCGGCAGGCCCCAGTACTTC. Amino acid sequence: CASSPTTSGRPQYF. This sequence joins TRBV27 and TRBJ2-5; 9 bases map to TRBD2. This CDR3 contains 14 residues. Germline loops: CDR1 MNHEY, CDR2 SMNVEV (reference sequence). Trimming removed 5 bases from V and 9 bases from J; junction bases left unmatched: 10.

The rearrangement links TRBV20-1 to TRBJ2-3, with D uncertain. This CDR3 contains 13 residues. The germline CDR1 and CDR2 sequences are DFQATT and SNEGSKA (reference sequence). Trimming cost V 1 base and J 2 bases, with 7 bases left between them. CDR3 DNA: TGCAGTGCTAGAGTCGTATCCACAGATACGCAGTATTTT. It is translated as CSARVVSTDTQYF.

V gene TRBV12-3 or TRBV12-4 combines with J gene TRBJ2-1; 13 bases line up with TRBD2. This CDR3 has 15 amino acids. The V gene end was trimmed by 10 bases and the J gene end by 5 bases; junction bases not matched to a gene: 8. The DNA for the CDR3 is TGTGCCACAAGGGGACTAGCGGGACAAAACAATGAGCAGTTCTTC. Translation: CATRGLAGQNNEQFF.